The sequence of this T cell receptor (beta chain) was determined in a study of blood T cells in healthy people across ages. Every participating donor contributed approximately 9.5 milliliters of peripheral blood through a draw. PCR was performed a second time for about 6 to 12 cycles using a sample-barcoded 5' primer and a J-beta primer mix. Tags on each cDNA molecule came from a template-switch adaptor with 12 random nucleotides. TCRdb processed the 5' RACE reads anew with MiXCR; each CDR3 protein has one entry. The sample contains roughly 1.5 million distinct CDR3 sequences, about 42% of which appear only once. Germline V gene lookup returns CDR1 SGHTA and CDR2 FQGNSA. The CDR3 spans 14 residues.

The source is a young woman in good health. Sequencing used blood. This rearrangement joins TRBV7-2 to TRBJ2-5; a weak D match, TRBD1 (6 bases). The J call may not be correct, given that the DNA end is closer to TRBJ2-7. This CDR3 reads CASSLYRVGDEQYF. CDR3 bases: TGTGCCAGCAGCTTATACAGGGTGGGGGACGAGCAGTACTTC.